This passage covers 12 T cell receptor beta chains from one sample sequenced in a study of blood T cell repertoires in COVID-19. TCRdb's copy holds only in-frame clones and misses some; the assay was immunoSEQ multiplex PCR. The sample holds around 40,000 clones, 86% seen once. Material for sequencing was peripheral blood. The receptors originated from a man in his 60s with active COVID-19.

The J gene is TRBJ2-7, the V gene TRBV7-9; the D gene is possibly TRBD1 (7 bases). Germline V lookup: CDR1 SEHNR, CDR2 FQNEAQ (reference sequence). CDR3 length: 14 residues. V was trimmed by 5 bases and J by 4 bases, leaving 15 bases between them. For the CDR3, the DNA is TGTGCCAGCAGCCCTGCAGGGGGGTGGTACGAGCAGTACTTC. Translated, it gives CASSPAGGWYEQYF. The full variable domain, rest sourced from reference TRBV7-9 and TRBJ2-7, is DTGVSQNPRHKITKRGQNVTFRCDPISEHNRLYWYRQTLGQGPEFLTYFQNEAQLEKSRLLSDRFSAERPKGSFSTLEIQRTEQGDSAMYLCASSPAGGWYEQYFGPGTRLTVT.

The sample holds a few counts of this clone. This chain links TRBV4-1 with TRBJ2-7; possible D gene TRBD2, 6 bases. The CDR3 runs 14 residues. The V gene's germline CDR1 is MGHRA and CDR2 YSYEKL. V was clipped by 3 bases and J by 2 bases, with 11 bases between them. The CDR3 DNA is TGCGCCAGCAGCCACCCGGGACTTGCCTACGAGCAGTACTTC. Its protein product is CASSHPGLAYEQYF.

The chain links TRBV18 to TRBJ2-3; 7 nucleotides line up with TRBD1. The CDR3 length is 15 residues. The V gene's germline CDR1 is KGHSH and CDR2 LQKENI. Unmatched junction bases numbered 3, after V lost 1 base and J lost 2 bases. The CDR3, as DNA: TGTGCCAGCTCACCACAGGGGGCCACCACAGATACGCAGTATTTT. Its translation: CASSPQGATTDTQYF.

The chain uses TRBV18 and TRBJ1-1, with D unclear. The V gene's germline CDR1 is KGHSH and CDR2 LQKENI. CDR3 length equals 13 residues. V was pared by 5 bases and J by 2 bases, with 9 bases between. The CDR3 nucleotides read TGTGCCAGCTCATCGACACAAAACACTGAAGCTTTCTTT. Its protein product is CASSSTQNTEAFF.

This clone was detected only a few times. The gene calls are TRBV12-3 or TRBV12-4 and TRBJ1-1; 7 nucleotides line up with TRBD1. The CDR3 consists of 13 residues. Trimming removed 5 bases from V and 7 bases from J; junction bases left unmatched: 7. CDR3 loop: CASSPRQGREAFF. The CDR3 nucleotides are TGTGCCAGCAGTCCGAGACAGGGCCGTGAAGCTTTCTTT.

V gene TRBV18 combines with J gene TRBJ2-7; D might be TRBD2 (7 bases). The CDR3 length is 14 residues. Germline CDR1 reads KGHSH; CDR2 reads LQKENI. V dropped 0 bases and J dropped 5 bases, with 11 bases sitting between them. CDR3 sequence reads: CASSPPGGLHEQYF. In DNA form, the CDR3 reads TGTGCCAGCTCACCACCCGGGGGGCTCCACGAGCAGTACTTC. Combining the CDR3 with reference TRBV18 and TRBJ2-7 gives the whole variable domain NAGVMQNPRHLVRRRGQEARLRCSPMKGHSHVYWYRQLPEEGLKFMVYLQKENIIDESGMPKERFSAEFPKEGPSILRIQQVVRGDSAAYFCASSPPGGLHEQYFGPGTRLTVT.

This sequence joins TRBV29-1 and TRBJ2-3; no definite D call. V was clipped by 6 bases and J by 4 bases, with 17 bases between them. The CDR3 runs to 14 residues. Germline CDR1 SQVTM, CDR2 ANQGSEA. CDR3 sequence reads: CSVHLPLVPDTQYF. CDR3 DNA sequence: TGCAGCGTGCACCTCCCCCTAGTTCCAGATACGCAGTATTTT.

The V gene is TRBV9, the J gene TRBJ2-5; TRBD2 agrees at 7 bases. This CDR3 region has 15 residues. CDR1 and CDR2 from the germline V gene are SGDLS and YYNGEE. J gave up 1 base and V 4 bases, and 7 bases lay outside the gene matches. CDR3 region: CASSPQGRVQETQYF. The CDR3 bases are TGTGCCAGCAGCCCCCAAGGGAGGGTCCAAGAGACCCAGTACTTC.

The gene calls are TRBV15 and TRBJ1-2, with 10 bases matching TRBD1. The J segment lost 6 bases and the V segment lost 3 bases, leaving 7 bases of the junction unmatched. The CDR3 contains 15 residues. Germline lookup yields CDR1 LNHNV and CDR2 YYDKDF (reference sequence). CDR3 coding DNA: TGTGCCACCAGCAGTTTGGCCGGGACAGGGGATGGCTACACCTTC. This translates into CATSSLAGTGDGYTF.

This clone was observed a single time. This rearrangement joins TRBV18 to TRBJ2-3, with 11 bases aligning to TRBD2. The CDR3 sequence is 17 residues long. J was trimmed by 0 bases and V by 2 bases; bases with no gene match: 4. Germline V CDR1 and CDR2: KGHSH, LQKENI. CDR3 DNA sequence: TGTGCCAGCTCACCAACAGGGACTAGCGGTAGCACAGATACGCAGTATTTT. As protein: CASSPTGTSGSTDTQYF.

The V gene is TRBV18, the J gene TRBJ2-2; D may be TRBD1 (6 bases). This CDR3 contains 15 residues. Trimming took 2 bases from V and 6 from J, leaving 13 bases between them. CDR1 KGHSH and CDR2 LQKENI come from the germline V gene. CDR3 nucleotide sequence: TGTGCCAGCTCACCAATCTTCAGGGGTCCCGGGGAGCTGTTTTTT. Translation gives CASSPIFRGPGELFF.

The chain uses TRBV3-1 (or the pseudogene TRBV3-2) and TRBJ1-2, with D possibly TRBD1 on 6 matching bases. This CDR3 is 15 amino acids long. V was clipped by 3 bases and J by 7 bases, with 18 bases between them. Germline V CDR1 and CDR2: LGHDT, YNNKEL (reference sequence). Here the CDR3 reads CASSHEEVRGSGYTF. In DNA form, the CDR3 reads TGTGCCAGCAGCCATGAGGAGGTCAGGGGAAGTGGCTACACCTTC.